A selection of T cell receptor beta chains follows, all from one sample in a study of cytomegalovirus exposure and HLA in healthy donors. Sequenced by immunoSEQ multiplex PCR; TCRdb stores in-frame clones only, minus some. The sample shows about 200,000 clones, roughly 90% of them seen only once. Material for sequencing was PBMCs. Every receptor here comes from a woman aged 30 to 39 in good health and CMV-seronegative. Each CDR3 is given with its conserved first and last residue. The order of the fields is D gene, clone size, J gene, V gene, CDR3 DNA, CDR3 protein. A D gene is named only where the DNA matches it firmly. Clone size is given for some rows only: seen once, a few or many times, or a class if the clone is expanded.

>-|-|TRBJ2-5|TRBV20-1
TGCTCTAAGGAGACCCAGTACTTC
CSKETQYF
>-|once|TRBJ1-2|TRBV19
TGTGCCAGTAGCTGGGGGCTAGGCGGCTACACCTTC
CASSWGLGGYTF
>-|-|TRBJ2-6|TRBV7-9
TGTGCCAGCAGCTTAGCCCGGAGCCCTGGGGCCAACGTCCTGACTTTC
CASSLARSPGANVLTF
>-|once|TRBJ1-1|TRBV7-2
TGTGCCAGCAGCCCCTTTAGCGTGAACACTGAAGCTTTCTTT
CASSPFSVNTEAFF
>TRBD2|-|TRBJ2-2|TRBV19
TGTGCCAGTAGAGGGCGGAGCGGGAGCTTTTATCCCGGGGAGCTGTTTTTT
CASRGRSGSFYPGELFF
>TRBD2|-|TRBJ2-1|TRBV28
TGTGCCAGCAGTTTATCGCTCCCTCGGACTAGCGGGGGGGCCCGGAATGAGCAGTTCTTC
CASSLSLPRTSGGARNEQFF
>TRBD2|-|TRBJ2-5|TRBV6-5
TGTGCCAGCAGTTATGGACTAGCGGGAGGGGAAGAGACCCAGTACTTC
CASSYGLAGGEETQYF
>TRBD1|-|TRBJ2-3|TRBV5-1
TGCGCCAGCAGCCCACGGGCGACAGGGAGCACAGATACGCAGTATTTT
CASSPRATGSTDTQYF
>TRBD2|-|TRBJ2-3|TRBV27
TGTGCCAGCAGCCGACTAGCGGGAGGGCCGGGCACAGATACGCAGTATTTT
CASSRLAGGPGTDTQYF
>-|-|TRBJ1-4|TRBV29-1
TGCAGCGCATCGGGGGAGGGGGGTCATAAAGAAAAACTGTTTTTT
CSASGEGGHKEKLFF
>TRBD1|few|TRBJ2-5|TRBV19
TGTGCCAGTAGTATGACAGGGGCGAGGGGGACCCAGTACTTC
CASSMTGARGTQYF
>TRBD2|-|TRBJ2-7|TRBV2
TGTGCCAGCAGTCCGGGAGGACCTACCTACGAGCAGTACTTC
CASSPGGPTYEQYF
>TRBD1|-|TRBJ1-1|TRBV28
TGTGCCAGCAGTTTCCCCGGGACAGCAGCTTTCTTT
CASSFPGTAAFF
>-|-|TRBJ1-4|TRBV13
TGTGCCAGCAGCTCCTCAGAAACTAATGAAAAACTGTTTTTT
CASSSSETNEKLFF
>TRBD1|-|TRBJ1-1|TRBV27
TGTGCCAGCAGTTCCCGACAGGGATCAGCCACTGAAGCTTTCTTT
CASSSRQGSATEAFF
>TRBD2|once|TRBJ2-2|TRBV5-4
TGTGCCAGCAGCTCGGGACTAGCGGGCACCGGGGAGCTGTTTTTT
CASSSGLAGTGELFF
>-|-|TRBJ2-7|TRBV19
TGTGCCAGTAGTCCCCAGATCAGCTCCTACGAGCAGTACTTC
CASSPQISSYEQYF
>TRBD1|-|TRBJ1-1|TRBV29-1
TGCAGCGCGCGAACAGGGGACACTGAAGCTTTCTTT
CSARTGDTEAFF
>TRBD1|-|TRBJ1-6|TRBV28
TGTGCCAGCAGTTCCCCCGGACAGGGGGGTAATTCACCCCTCCACTTT
CASSSPGQGGNSPLHF
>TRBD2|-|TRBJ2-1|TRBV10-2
TGCGCCAGCGCCAAGGCACTAGCGGGAGGGGGTGGGTTCTTC
CASAKALAGGGGFF
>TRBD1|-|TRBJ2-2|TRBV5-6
TGTGCCAGCAGCCGGGCCGGGACAGGACATACCGGGGAGCTGTTTTTT
CASSRAGTGHTGELFF
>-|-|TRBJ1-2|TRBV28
TGTGCCAGCAGTCCCCGACCTCCAGGGGAAGGGGGCTACACCTTC
CASSPRPPGEGGYTF
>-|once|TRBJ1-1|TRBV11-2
TGTGCCAGCAGCTTAGCAGGTTCGCAGACTGAAGCTTTCTTT
CASSLAGSQTEAFF
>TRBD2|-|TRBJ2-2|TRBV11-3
TGTGCCAGCAGCTACCTAGCGGGGGCAAACACCGGGGAGCTGTTTTTT
CASSYLAGANTGELFF
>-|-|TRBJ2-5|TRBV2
TGTGCCAGCAGTTTACAGGGGGGGGAGACCCAGTACTTC
CASSLQGGETQYF
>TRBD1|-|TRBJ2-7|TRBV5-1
TGCGCCAGCGCCGGGACAGGGTATCACGAGCAGTACTTT
CASAGTGYHEQYF
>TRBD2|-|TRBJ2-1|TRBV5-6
TGTGCCAGCAGCTTGATGACGGGGGGTTACAATGAGCAGTTCTTC
CASSLMTGGYNEQFF
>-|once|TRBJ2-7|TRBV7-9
TGTGCCAGCAGCTTAGCGCCCAGGTCGGCTCTCGAGCAGTACTTC
CASSLAPRSALEQYF
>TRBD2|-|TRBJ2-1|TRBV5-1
TGCGCCAGCAGCTTGGTGGGACTAGCCCCTGATGAGCAGTTCTTC
CASSLVGLAPDEQFF
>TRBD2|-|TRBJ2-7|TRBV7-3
TGTGCCAGCAGCTTGGGACTAGCGAACGAGCAGTACTTC
CASSLGLANEQYF
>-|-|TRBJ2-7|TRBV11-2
TGTGCCAGCAGCCCGGACAGAACGACCTACTACGAGCAGTACTTC
CASSPDRTTYYEQYF
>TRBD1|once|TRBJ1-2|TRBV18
TGTGCCAGCTCCCCAACAGGGGGCAGTGTCTATGGCTACACCTTC
CASSPTGGSVYGYTF
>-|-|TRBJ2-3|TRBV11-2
TGTGCCAGCAGCTTTGGCTGGGCTTCCACAGATACGCAGTATTTT
CASSFGWASTDTQYF
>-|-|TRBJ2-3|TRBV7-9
TGTGCCAGCAGCTTCCGAGGGGGAACAGATACGCAGTATTTT
CASSFRGGTDTQYF
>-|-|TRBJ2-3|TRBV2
TGTGCCAGCCGGGGGGCAGGTCCGACAGATACGCAGTATTTT
CASRGAGPTDTQYF
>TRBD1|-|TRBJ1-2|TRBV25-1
TGTGCCAGCAGTGAATCAGGGGGCCGGGTGCGCTACACCTTC
CASSESGGRVRYTF
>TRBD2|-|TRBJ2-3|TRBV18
TGTGCCAGCTCACTTCAACATCTGGGGCGGGGGTACTTGACCTCTGGGTCAGATACGCAGTATTTT
CASSLQHLGRGYLTSGSDTQYF
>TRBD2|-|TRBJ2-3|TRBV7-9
TGTGCCAGCAGCGCCCGGACTAGCGAGTACACAGATACGCAGTATTTT
CASSARTSEYTDTQYF
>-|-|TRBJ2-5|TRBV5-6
TGTGCCAGCAGCGGGGACCGGGACTACCAAGAGACCCAGTACTTC
CASSGDRDYQETQYF